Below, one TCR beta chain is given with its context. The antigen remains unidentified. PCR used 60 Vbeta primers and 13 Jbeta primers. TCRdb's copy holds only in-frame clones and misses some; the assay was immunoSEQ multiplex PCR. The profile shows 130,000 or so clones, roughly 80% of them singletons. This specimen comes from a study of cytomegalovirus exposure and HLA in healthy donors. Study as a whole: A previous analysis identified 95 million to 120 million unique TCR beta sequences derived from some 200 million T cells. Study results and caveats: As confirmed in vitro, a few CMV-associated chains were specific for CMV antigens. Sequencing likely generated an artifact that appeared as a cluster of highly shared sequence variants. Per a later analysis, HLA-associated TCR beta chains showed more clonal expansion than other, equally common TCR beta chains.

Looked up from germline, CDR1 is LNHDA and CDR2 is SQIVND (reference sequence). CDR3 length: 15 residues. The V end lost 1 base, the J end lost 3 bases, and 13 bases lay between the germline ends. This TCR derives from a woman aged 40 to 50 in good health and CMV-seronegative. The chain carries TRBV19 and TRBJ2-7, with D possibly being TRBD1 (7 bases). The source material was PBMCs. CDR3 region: CASSIAEGAGYEQYF. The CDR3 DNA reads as TGTGCCAGTAGTATAGCGGAGGGGGCAGGCTACGAGCAGTACTTC.